Shown below are 22 T cell receptor beta chains from a single sample sequenced in a study of cytomegalovirus exposure and HLA in healthy donors. PCR used 60 Vbeta primers and 13 Jbeta primers. TCRdb's copy holds only in-frame clones and misses some; the assay was immunoSEQ multiplex PCR. In the table there are about 110,000 clones, under 80% of which are singletons. Sequencing used PBMCs. The receptors derive from a woman between 40 and 55 years old in good health and CMV-seropositive.

The V gene is TRBV2, the J gene TRBJ2-5, with 7 bases matching TRBD1. The CDR3 contains 13 residues. Germline assignment: CDR1 SNHLY and CDR2 FYNNEI. Unmatched junction bases numbered 6, after V lost 6 bases and J lost 5 bases. CDR3 sequence reads: CASSTGVVETQYF. The DNA for the CDR3 is TGTGCCAGCAGCACAGGGGTGGTGGAGACCCAGTACTTC. The variable domain in full, completed from reference TRBV2 and TRBJ2-5, reads EPEVTQTPSHQVTQMGQEVILRCVPISNHLYFYWYRQILGQKVEFLVSFYNNEISEKSEIFDDQFSVERPDGSNFTLKIRSTKLEDSAMYFCASSTGVVETQYFGPGTRLLVL.

This rearrangement joins TRBV28 to TRBJ1-5; weak D call: TRBD1 (5 bases). Germline lookup yields CDR1 MDHEN and CDR2 SYDVKM. The V and J ends lost 2 bases and 4 bases respectively, with 15 bases between them. This CDR3 is built from 16 residues. The CDR3 DNA is TGTGCCAGCAGTTTAGTCCTAGACAGACGAAATCAGCCCCAGCATTTT. The encoded protein is CASSLVLDRRNQPQHF.

This chain joins TRBV23-1 and TRBJ2-3; 11 bases line up with TRBD1. TRBV23-1 is classed as an ORF, of uncertain function. The J segment lost 3 bases and the V segment lost 6 bases, leaving 14 bases of the junction unmatched. The CDR3 is 18 amino acids. The DNA for the CDR3 is TGCGCCAGCAGCCCAGAAATGGGACAGGGGGTTTATACAGATACGCAGTATTTT. Encoded protein: CASSPEMGQGVYTDTQYF.

This clone has more than one count but fewer than ten. The V gene is TRBV16, the J gene TRBJ2-7; 8 positions match TRBD1. CDR3 length equals 15 residues. With 0 bases clipped from V and 4 bases from J, the junction kept 5 bases outside the gene matches. Germline V gene data show CDR1 as KGHSY and CDR2 as FQNENV. CDR3 DNA sequence: TGTGCCAGCAGCCAATCGGCGACAGGGGATTACGAGCAGTACTTC. Translation gives CASSQSATGDYEQYF.

This sequence joins TRBV5-1 and TRBJ2-1; 9 bases agree with TRBD2. The V gene end was trimmed by 2 bases and the J gene end by 7 bases; junction bases not matched to a gene: 1. The CDR3 totals 13 residues. Per germline, CDR1 SGHRS and CDR2 YFSETQ. CDR3 sequence (DNA): TGCGCCAGCAGCTTTAGCGGGAGAAATGAGCAGTTCTTC. Residues: CASSFSGRNEQFF.

With respect to this clone: The junction does not match germline at one end; this may be a read error. Other nucleotide sequences in the sample specify the same CDR3. J is TRBJ2-7 and V is TRBV28; weak D call: TRBD2 (6 bases). This CDR3 contains 16 residues. The V gene's germline CDR1 is MDHEN and CDR2 SYDVKM. The CDR3: CASSFRVADSSYEQYF. The DNA of the CDR3 is TGTGCCAGCAGTTTTCGGGTAGCGGATAGCTCCTACGAGCAATACTTC. The full variable domain, rest sourced from reference TRBV28 and TRBJ2-7, is DVKVTQSSRYLVKRTGEKVFLECVQDMDHENMFWYRQDPGLGLRLIYFSYDVKMKEKGDIPEGYSVSREKKERFSLILESASTNQTSMYLCASSFRVADSSYEQYFGPGTRLTVT.

The chain links TRBV19 to TRBJ2-1, with 15 positions matching TRBD2. CDR1 LNHDA and CDR2 SQIVND come from the germline V gene (reference sequence). This CDR3 is 17 amino acids long. The junction had 6 bases not matched to a gene; V was cut back by 4 bases and J by 5 bases. The chain's CDR3 is CASSRTSGGGVNNEQFF. CDR3 nucleotides: TGTGCCAGTAGTAGGACTAGCGGGGGGGGAGTTAACAATGAGCAGTTCTTC.

The chain combines TRBV18 with TRBJ2-1, with 8 positions matching TRBD1. The trim removed 1 base at V and 8 bases at J, leaving 10 bases unmatched. CDR1 is KGHSH and CDR2 is LQKENI in the germline V gene. This CDR3 contains 16 residues. CDR3 coding DNA: TGTGCCAGCTCACCACGCATGTCAGGGGGCTCGGATGAGCAGTTCTTC. Its translation is CASSPRMSGGSDEQFF.

The chain couples TRBV6-5 to TRBJ1-5; tentatively, D is TRBD1 (5 bases). The V gene lost 4 bases and the J gene lost 5 bases, with 15 bases spanning the gap. This CDR3 contains 15 residues. Per the germline V gene, CDR1 is MNHEY and CDR2 is SVGAGI. The CDR3 DNA reads as TGTGCCAGCAGTTCTGGGGGGGGAGTTGATCAGCCCCAGCATTTT. Its protein is CASSSGGGVDQPQHF.

The chain is built from TRBV25-1 and TRBJ1-6; D gene ambiguous. The CDR3 is 15 amino acids. Trimming stripped 10 bases from V and 6 bases from J, with 19 bases between. Germline V CDR1 and CDR2: MGHDK, SYGVNS. CDR3: CAIHVRRSINSPLHF. CDR3 DNA sequence: TGTGCCATTCACGTCCGCCGGAGTATTAATTCACCCCTCCACTTT.

The chain links TRBV7-9 to TRBJ2-2; D uncertain. The V end was cut by 1 base, the J end by 6 bases, with 6 bases between. The CDR3 has 13 amino acids. Germline V CDR1 and CDR2: SEHNR, FQNEAQ (reference sequence). The CDR3 here is CASSLDGSGELFF. DNA for the CDR3: TGTGCCAGCAGCTTAGACGGGTCCGGGGAGCTGTTTTTT.

The V call is TRBV5-1, the J call TRBJ2-2; 14 bases match TRBD2. CDR1 SGHRS and CDR2 YFSETQ come from the germline V gene. V trimming: 3 bases; J trimming: 1 base; junction bases outside the gene matches: 2. The CDR3 length is 17 residues. CDR3 DNA: TGCGCCAGCAGCTGGGGACTAGCGGGGGTGAACACCGGGGAGCTGTTTTTT. It specifies CASSWGLAGVNTGELFF.

This clone occurred a few times. The V and J genes are TRBV7-9 and TRBJ1-4; tentative D call: TRBD1 (6 bases). Trimming took off 5 bases at V and 6 bases at J, with 19 bases between the two ends. Per germline, CDR1 SEHNR and CDR2 FQNEAQ (reference sequence). CDR3 length equals 16 residues. CDR3 region: CASSGNEGDKDEKLFF. CDR3 in DNA: TGTGCCAGCAGCGGGAACGAGGGGGATAAGGATGAAAAACTGTTTTTT.

V gene TRBV11-3 combines with J gene TRBJ2-7; 8 bases are shared with TRBD1. The CDR3 runs 15 residues. Germline V gene sequence: CDR1 SGHNT, CDR2 YENEEA. The junction had 7 bases not matched to a gene; V was cut back by 0 bases and J by 6 bases. CDR3 amino acids: CASSLDTAGGGEQYF. In DNA form, the CDR3 reads TGTGCCAGCAGCTTAGATACGGCAGGGGGCGGCGAGCAGTACTTC.

The J gene is TRBJ1-3, the V gene TRBV10-3; possible D gene TRBD1, 5 bases. Germline CDR1 and CDR2: ENHRY and SYGVKD. The CDR3 is made up of 13 amino acids. V gave up 11 bases and J gave up 2 bases, with 13 bases separating them. The CDR3: CAVSGGAGNTIYF. CDR3 nucleotides: TGTGCCGTATCCGGAGGGGCTGGAAACACCATATATTTT.

This clone is labeled medium-sized. CDR3 DNA sequence: TGTGCCAGCAGCTTGGGCAGGGGGCCTGGGGATGAGCAGTTCTTC. This gives the protein CASSLGRGPGDEQFF. The chain combines TRBV11-3 with TRBJ2-1, with 8 bases that match TRBD1. The germline V gene has CDR1 SGHNT and CDR2 YENEEA. V trimming: 3 bases; J trimming: 8 bases; junction bases outside the gene matches: 9. The CDR3 has 15 residues.

The V call is TRBV19, the J call TRBJ2-7, with TRBD2 matching over 13 bases. The length of the CDR3 is 17 residues. The germline gives CDR1 LNHDA, CDR2 SQIVND (reference sequence). V lost 8 bases to trimming and J lost 0 bases; unmatched junction nucleotides: 10. The CDR3 here is CASRRTSGGLSSYEQYF. The CDR3 DNA follows: TGTGCCAGTCGAAGGACTAGCGGGGGCCTGAGCTCCTACGAGCAGTACTTC.

This chain's CDR3 is CASSLALAHSYNEQFF. The CDR3 nucleotides are TGTGCCAGCAGTTTAGCCCTCGCACACTCCTACAATGAGCAGTTCTTC. This chain uses TRBV28 with TRBJ2-1, with D unclear. The CDR3 consists of 16 residues. Germline CDR1 is MDHEN and CDR2 is SYDVKM. V was trimmed by 2 bases and J by 0 bases, leaving 11 bases between them.

The chain couples TRBV29-1 to TRBJ2-5; TRBD2 is a possible D gene (6 bases). Per the germline V gene, CDR1 is SQVTM and CDR2 is ANQGSEA. There are 10 residues in the CDR3. CDR3 sequence (DNA): TGCTGCGCGGGGCAAGAGACCCAGTACTTC. It encodes CCAGQETQYF.

The genes are TRBV5-1 and TRBJ1-1, with D possibly TRBD1 on 5 matching bases. Germline values: CDR1 SGHRS, CDR2 YFSETQ. The V gene lost 5 bases and the J gene lost 3 bases, with 14 bases spanning the gap. The CDR3 loop spans 14 amino acids. The CDR3 sequence is CASRDFGGDTEAFF. The CDR3 coding sequence is TGCGCCAGCAGAGATTTCGGGGGAGACACTGAAGCTTTCTTT.

CDR3 protein: CASSVDLAGTSTQYF. The CDR3 nucleotides read TGTGCCAGCAGCGTAGACCTAGCGGGGACGTCTACGCAGTATTTT. J is TRBJ2-3 and V is TRBV9, with 9 bases that match TRBD2. Germline assignment: CDR1 SGDLS and CDR2 YYNGEE. V trimming: 0 bases; J trimming: 8 bases; junction bases outside the gene matches: 7. CDR3 length: 15 amino acids.

CDR3 sequence (DNA): TGCGCCAGCAGCTTATCAGCGGGAGTTGTCTACGAGCAGTACTTC. It encodes CASSLSAGVVYEQYF. This rearrangement joins TRBV5-1 to TRBJ2-5; 8 bases are a match to TRBD2. The end of the DNA fits TRBJ2-7 better, so the J call may be wrong. This CDR3 is built from 15 residues. CDR1 is SGHRS, CDR2 YFSETQ, per germline.